This TCR beta chain comes out of a study of molecular identifiers for immune sequencing clone quantification. Study observations and caveats: One cell's worth of spiked Jurkat TCR RNA was reportedly detectable among approximately 1 million naive cells.

This clonotype was recorded at least ten times. Its matching antigen is unknown. TCRdb itself ran the PCR reads through MiXCR, one entry per CDR3 protein. The top ten clones hold over 1.5% of a sample with roughly 50,000 distinct CDR3 sequences, about 23% of them seen once. The CDR3 length is 14 residues. CDR1 and CDR2 (germline): SGHNT, YYREEE (reference sequence). V was trimmed by 0 bases and J by 2 bases, leaving 9 bases between them. This sequence was found in a human donor in good health. Some libraries in this study had Jurkat cell RNA spiked in. Sequenced material: naive CD8+ T cells from blood, with Jurkat cell RNA spiked in. Regarding subset: FACS-sorted CD8+CD4-CCR7+CD45RA+ naive T cells. The rearrangement links TRBV5-4 to TRBJ2-7; D remains ambiguous. The CDR3 loop is CASSLEATAYEQYF. CDR3 sequence (DNA): TGTGCCAGCAGCTTGGAGGCAACGGCCTACGAGCAGTACTTC.